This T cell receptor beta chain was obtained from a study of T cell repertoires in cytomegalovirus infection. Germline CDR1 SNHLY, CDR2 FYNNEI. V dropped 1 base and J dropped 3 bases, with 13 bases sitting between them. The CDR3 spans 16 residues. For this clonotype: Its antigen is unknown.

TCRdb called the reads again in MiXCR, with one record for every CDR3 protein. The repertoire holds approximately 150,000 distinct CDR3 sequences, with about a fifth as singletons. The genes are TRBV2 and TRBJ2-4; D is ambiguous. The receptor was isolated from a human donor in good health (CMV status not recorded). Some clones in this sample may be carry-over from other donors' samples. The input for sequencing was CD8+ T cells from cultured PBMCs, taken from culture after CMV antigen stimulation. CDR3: CASSEDVPVGKNIQYF. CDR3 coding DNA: TGTGCCAGCAGTGAAGACGTCCCGGTGGGCAAAAACATTCAGTACTTC.